This T cell receptor beta chain is drawn from a study of T cell responses to AZD1222 COVID-19 vaccine. Only in-frame clones appear in the TCRdb table, and some are missing; sequencing was by immunoSEQ multiplex PCR. This sample has 90,000 to 150,000 clones; roughly 90% occur once, and the top ten carry under 3%. This clone was counted once. Second doses that came at about 4 or about 12 weeks were put together. The sequence was obtained from an adult who received the AZD1222 COVID-19 vaccine. Specimen: peripheral blood, collected 28 days after the second AZD1222 dose.

CDR3 amino acids: CASSLQVGPLWEQFF. Written as DNA, the CDR3 is TGTGCCAGCAGCCTCCAGGTGGGACCCTTATGGGAGCAGTTCTTC. The J gene is TRBJ2-1, the V gene TRBV9; the D call may be TRBD1 or TRBD2 (5 bases each). With 4 bases removed from V and 10 bases from J, the gap between germline ends came to 21 bases. Looked up from germline, CDR1 is SGDLS and CDR2 is YYNGEE. CDR3 size: 15 residues.